This record concerns one T cell receptor (beta chain) sequence. Germline V gives CDR1 LGHNA, CDR2 YNFKEQ. V lost 3 bases, J lost 1 base, and 5 bases stayed unmatched. This CDR3 is built from 15 residues. This record belongs to a study of blood T cell repertoires in COVID-19. The data were produced by immunoSEQ multiplex PCR, yet TCRdb's version contains in-frame clones alone and is incomplete. The sample includes over 95,000 clones, around 90% of them seen just once. Specimen: peripheral blood. This chain uses TRBV4-2 with TRBJ2-5, with TRBD1 matching over 7 bases. The receptor was derived from a woman aged 50 to 60 with acute or convalescent COVID-19. For the CDR3, the DNA is TGTGCCAGCAGCCATCCGGGACAGACCCAAGAGACCCAGTACTTC. As protein: CASSHPGQTQETQYF.